The T cell receptor beta chain under discussion was sequenced for a study of blood T cell repertoires in COVID-19. In the study overall: Researchers got acute and convalescent COVID-19 samples from the United States, Italy and Spain. PBMCs, B-cell-depleted T cells, or T cells were the source of the cDNA or gDNA that made up the material.

Authors' processing steps: Amplification of reference gene primers was used by the study to estimate nucleated cell counts. Method: immunoSEQ multiplex PCR; TCRdb's copy keeps in-frame clones and lacks some. That table gives V, J and clone size, and the DNA gave D and trimming. The table includes around 99,000 clones, 84% detected once. The CDR3 runs to 14 residues. With 0 bases clipped from V and 4 bases from J, the junction kept 2 bases outside the gene matches. From germline, CDR1 is SGHAT and CDR2 FQNNGV. The V gene is TRBV11-2, the J gene TRBJ2-7; TRBD1 matches at 8 bases. The receptor was isolated from a woman aged 45-65 years with acute or convalescent COVID-19. Sequenced material: peripheral blood. CDR3 protein: CASSLERQGYEQYF. In DNA form, the CDR3 reads TGTGCCAGCAGCTTAGAGAGACAGGGGTACGAGCAGTACTTC.